These T cell receptor beta chains were read from a single sample in a study of technical replicates of blood from a handful of donors. Clones were sequenced by immunoSEQ multiplex PCR, and TCRdb holds only the in-frame ones, with some missing. The sample consists of about 97,000 clones, roughly 95% of them appearing once. Sequenced input: T cells isolated from PBMCs. Receptors were obtained from a human donor in good health. Each CDR3 is given with its conserved first and last residue. The D gene is left open where the match is weak. Only part of the rows carry a size: once, few, many, or a class if the clone is expanded.

V gene: TRBV7-7; clone size: -; D gene: TRBD1; J gene: TRBJ1-4; CDR3 DNA: TGTGCTAGCAGCGCCGGGACAGGGGCTGAAAAACTGTTTTTT; CDR3 protein: CASSAGTGAEKLFF
V gene: TRBV6-5; clone size: -; D gene: TRBD1; J gene: TRBJ1-1; CDR3 DNA: TGTGCCAGCAGGACAGGGGGCTCTTGGACTGAAGCTTTCTTT; CDR3 protein: CASRTGGSWTEAFF
V gene: TRBV13; clone size: -; D gene: TRBD1; J gene: TRBJ2-7; CDR3 DNA: TGTGCCAGCAGCTCGGGACAGGCAACCTACGAGCAGTACTTC; CDR3 protein: CASSSGQATYEQYF
V gene: TRBV7-3; clone size: -; D gene: TRBD2; J gene: TRBJ2-1; CDR3 DNA: TGTGCCAGCAGCCGTAATAGCGGGAGGTCCCACAATGAGCAGTTCTTC; CDR3 protein: CASSRNSGRSHNEQFF
V gene: TRBV5-6; clone size: -; D gene: -; J gene: TRBJ1-4; CDR3 DNA: TGTGCCAGCAGCTTGATGGGGCCTAATGAAAAACTGTTTTTT; CDR3 protein: CASSLMGPNEKLFF
V gene: TRBV6-5; clone size: -; D gene: TRBD1; J gene: TRBJ1-2; CDR3 DNA: TGTGCCAGCAGTATTGCTGGGACAGGGTCAATGTACACCTTC; CDR3 protein: CASSIAGTGSMYTF
V gene: TRBV4-3; clone size: -; D gene: -; J gene: TRBJ1-5; CDR3 DNA: TGCGCCAGCAGCCAAGAAGGAGGGTATGATCAGCCCCAGCATTTT; CDR3 protein: CASSQEGGYDQPQHF
V gene: TRBV6-6; clone size: few; D gene: -; J gene: TRBJ1-4; CDR3 DNA: TGTGCCAGCAGCCCTGAGGGGACTACTAATGAAAAACTGTTTTTT; CDR3 protein: CASSPEGTTNEKLFF
V gene: TRBV7-9; clone size: -; D gene: -; J gene: TRBJ2-1; CDR3 DNA: TGTGCCAGCAGCTTAGATGCCGGGAGAAACGACAATGAGCAGTTCTTC; CDR3 protein: CASSLDAGRNDNEQFF
V gene: TRBV27; clone size: once; D gene: TRBD2; J gene: TRBJ2-7; CDR3 DNA: TGTGCCAGCAGTTCTCTCGCCTTAGCGGGAGTAATCGAGCAGTACTTC; CDR3 protein: CASSSLALAGVIEQYF
V gene: TRBV6-9; clone size: -; D gene: -; J gene: TRBJ2-2; CDR3 DNA: TGTGCCGAGGGAGCCAACACCGGGGAGCTGTTTTTT; CDR3 protein: CAEGANTGELFF
V gene: TRBV10-3; clone size: -; D gene: TRBD2; J gene: TRBJ2-2; CDR3 DNA: TGTGCCATCAGCCCCCTCGCTAGCGGGAGGGAAGGCGGGGAGCTGTTTTTT; CDR3 protein: CAISPLASGREGGELFF
V gene: TRBV9; clone size: -; D gene: TRBD2; J gene: TRBJ2-7; CDR3 DNA: TGTGCCAGCAGCGTTCTTCCGGGACTAGTCTACGAGCAGTACTTC; CDR3 protein: CASSVLPGLVYEQYF
V gene: TRBV7-6; clone size: -; D gene: TRBD2; J gene: TRBJ2-3; CDR3 DNA: TGTGCCAGCGTCAGCGGGGGAGGGGATACGCAGTATTTT; CDR3 protein: CASVSGGGDTQYF
V gene: TRBV11-3; clone size: -; D gene: -; J gene: TRBJ2-1; CDR3 DNA: TGTGCCAGCAGCTTAGGTTGGCGGGGCACTGATGAGCAGTTCTTC; CDR3 protein: CASSLGWRGTDEQFF
V gene: TRBV6-5; clone size: -; D gene: TRBD1; J gene: TRBJ2-4; CDR3 DNA: TGTGCCAGCGGGGACAGGGCGAACATTCAGTACTTC; CDR3 protein: CASGDRANIQYF
V gene: TRBV10-3; clone size: -; D gene: -; J gene: TRBJ2-1; CDR3 DNA: TGTGCCATCAGCTTGGGACTCGGAGAGGAGCAGTTCTTC; CDR3 protein: CAISLGLGEEQFF
V gene: TRBV7-9; clone size: -; D gene: -; J gene: TRBJ1-4; CDR3 DNA: TGTGCCAGCAGCTTCGGACGGGATAATGAAAAACTGTTTTTT; CDR3 protein: CASSFGRDNEKLFF
V gene: TRBV6-6; clone size: -; D gene: TRBD1; J gene: TRBJ1-4; CDR3 DNA: TGTGCCAGCAGTTACAGGGGGCTCAGTGAAAAACTGTTTTTT; CDR3 protein: CASSYRGLSEKLFF
V gene: TRBV11-2; clone size: -; D gene: TRBD1; J gene: TRBJ1-1; CDR3 DNA: TGTGCCAGCAGCATAAGGGACAGGGAAGGAATCGGCACTGAAGCTTTCTTT; CDR3 protein: CASSIRDREGIGTEAFF
V gene: TRBV27; clone size: -; D gene: TRBD1; J gene: TRBJ1-2; CDR3 DNA: TGTGCCAGCAGTTTATTTCTCGGTCCTACAGGGGTTCGTGGCTACACCTTC; CDR3 protein: CASSLFLGPTGVRGYTF
V gene: TRBV29-1; clone size: -; D gene: -; J gene: TRBJ1-3; CDR3 DNA: TGCAGCGTTGAAGATACAGCCGGTGGAAACACCATATATTTT; CDR3 protein: CSVEDTAGGNTIYF
V gene: TRBV6-1; clone size: -; D gene: TRBD1; J gene: TRBJ1-5; CDR3 DNA: TGTGCCAGCAGTGACCCGGGACAGGGAGCCCTTTATTATCAGCCCCAGCATTTT; CDR3 protein: CASSDPGQGALYYQPQHF
V gene: TRBV27; clone size: -; D gene: TRBD1; J gene: TRBJ2-7; CDR3 DNA: TGTGCCAGCAGCCCTACAGGGGGTTCCTACGAGCAGTACTTC; CDR3 protein: CASSPTGGSYEQYF
V gene: TRBV7-7; clone size: once; D gene: TRBD2; J gene: TRBJ2-3; CDR3 DNA: TGTGCCAGCAGCCGGGACTACACAGATACGCAGTATTTT; CDR3 protein: CASSRDYTDTQYF
V gene: TRBV19; clone size: many; D gene: TRBD2; J gene: TRBJ2-7; CDR3 DNA: TGTGCCAGTAGTACCGAATATGGGACTAGCGGGACCTACTCCTCCTACGAGCAGTACTTC; CDR3 protein: CASSTEYGTSGTYSSYEQYF
V gene: TRBV4-3; clone size: -; D gene: TRBD1; J gene: TRBJ2-1; CDR3 DNA: TGCGCCAGCAGCCAAGAGGGCCAGACAGGGTTCAGAGAGCAGTTCTTC; CDR3 protein: CASSQEGQTGFREQFF
V gene: TRBV7-9; clone size: -; D gene: -; J gene: TRBJ2-1; CDR3 DNA: TGTGCCAGCAGCGTACCAGGGAGGAATGAGCAGTTCTTC; CDR3 protein: CASSVPGRNEQFF
V gene: TRBV5-1; clone size: -; D gene: -; J gene: TRBJ2-1; CDR3 DNA: TGCGCCAGCAGCCTGGCATACAATGAGCAGTTCTTC; CDR3 protein: CASSLAYNEQFF
V gene: TRBV9; clone size: -; D gene: -; J gene: TRBJ1-3; CDR3 DNA: TGTGCCAGCAGCGTAGCGCAGGGAAACACCATATATTTT; CDR3 protein: CASSVAQGNTIYF
V gene: TRBV5-1; clone size: -; D gene: -; J gene: TRBJ2-1; CDR3 DNA: TGCGCCAGCAGCTTGGCGGGGGAGCAGTTCTTC; CDR3 protein: CASSLAGEQFF
V gene: TRBV28; clone size: -; D gene: TRBD1; J gene: TRBJ1-3; CDR3 DNA: TGTGCCAGCAGTTTTAGCAGGGGGCGCGGAAACACCATATATTTT; CDR3 protein: CASSFSRGRGNTIYF
V gene: TRBV7-7; clone size: -; D gene: -; J gene: TRBJ2-5; CDR3 DNA: TGTGCTAGCAGCCTTGGACTCCTAGGAGGGCAAGAGACCCAGTACTTC; CDR3 protein: CASSLGLLGGQETQYF
V gene: TRBV7-8; clone size: -; D gene: TRBD1; J gene: TRBJ2-1; CDR3 DNA: TGTGCCAGCAGCTTAGGCAGGGGGACCCCCTACAATGAGCAGTTCTTC; CDR3 protein: CASSLGRGTPYNEQFF
V gene: TRBV9; clone size: -; D gene: -; J gene: TRBJ2-7; CDR3 DNA: TGTGCCAGCAGCGTAGGGGGAGGCTCGCGATCAGGCGAGCAGTACTTC; CDR3 protein: CASSVGGGSRSGEQYF
V gene: TRBV2; clone size: -; D gene: -; J gene: TRBJ1-5; CDR3 DNA: TGTGCCAGCAGTTATCTAGGACAGTATAATCAGCCCCAGCATTTT; CDR3 protein: CASSYLGQYNQPQHF
V gene: TRBV18; clone size: -; D gene: -; J gene: TRBJ1-1; CDR3 DNA: TGTGCCAGCTCACCACAGGGGATGAACACTGAAGCTTTCTTT; CDR3 protein: CASSPQGMNTEAFF
V gene: TRBV28; clone size: -; D gene: -; J gene: TRBJ2-7; CDR3 DNA: TGTGCCAGCAGTCAACAGGGTTGGGAGCAGTACTTC; CDR3 protein: CASSQQGWEQYF
V gene: TRBV29-1; clone size: -; D gene: TRBD2; J gene: TRBJ2-2; CDR3 DNA: TGCAGCGTTATCGCGGGAGGGAACACCGGGGAGCTGTTTTTT; CDR3 protein: CSVIAGGNTGELFF
V gene: TRBV2; clone size: -; D gene: TRBD1; J gene: TRBJ2-1; CDR3 DNA: TGTGCCAGCAGTGCAGACAGGGGGGGCAATGAGCAGTTCTTC; CDR3 protein: CASSADRGGNEQFF
V gene: TRBV9; clone size: once; D gene: -; J gene: TRBJ2-3; CDR3 DNA: TGTGCCAGCAGCCCAGAGGACTGGTCGGATACGCAGTATTTT; CDR3 protein: CASSPEDWSDTQYF
V gene: TRBV2; clone size: -; D gene: TRBD2; J gene: TRBJ2-1; CDR3 DNA: TGTGCCAGCAGTGTAGCGGGGGGGTACAATGAGCAGTTCTTC; CDR3 protein: CASSVAGGYNEQFF
V gene: TRBV4-1; clone size: few; D gene: -; J gene: TRBJ1-1; CDR3 DNA: TGCGCCAGCAGCCAAGACGTTCTCGTACAGGGGAACACTGAAGCTTTCTTT; CDR3 protein: CASSQDVLVQGNTEAFF
V gene: TRBV6-1; clone size: -; D gene: -; J gene: TRBJ2-7; CDR3 DNA: TGTGCCAGCAGTTTGCAGGGAATCCTCTCCTACGAGCAGTACTTC; CDR3 protein: CASSLQGILSYEQYF
V gene: TRBV7-2; clone size: -; D gene: -; J gene: TRBJ2-5; CDR3 DNA: TGTGCCAGCAGCTTACTGTGGCCTAGTCGGGAAAAAGAGACCCAGTACTTC; CDR3 protein: CASSLLWPSREKETQYF